The 30 T cell receptor beta chains below all came from one sample that was sequenced in a study of cytotoxic CD8 clonotypes in ibrutinib-treated CLL (dated by TCRdb to about 2021). Sample time point, as interpreted from the label and publication: progressive disease on ibrutinib. The library was generated by the immunoSEQ multiplex PCR assay. In TCRdb, the immuneACCESS table is reduced to in-frame sequences with V and J assigned. These tables do not hold every clone; where another copy was compared, an unresolved V gene accounts for under half, and the others remain unexplained. The sample table lists 150,000 to 200,000 clones, roughly 88% of them with a count of one. The biggest ten clones account for more than 2.5% of the sample. The input for sequencing was PBMCs, taken at disease progression, from a patient treated with ibrutinib. The receptors originated from a human donor with chronic lymphocytic leukemia.

This chain links TRBV6-1 with TRBJ1-3; D uncertain. CDR3 length equals 14 residues. Between the trimmed V and J ends, which lost 8 bases and 0 bases, there was a span of 11 bases. The V gene's germline CDR1 is MNHNS and CDR2 SASEGT. The CDR3 sequence is CASGEQSSGNTIYF. The CDR3 coding sequence is TGTGCCAGCGGGGAACAGAGCTCTGGAAACACCATATATTTT.

The chain uses TRBV19 and TRBJ1-2; no clear D gene. The CDR3 is 13 amino acids. Between the trimmed V and J ends, which lost 1 base and 6 bases, there was a span of 9 bases. Germline lookup yields CDR1 LNHDA and CDR2 SQIVND (reference sequence). CDR3 nucleotides: TGTGCCAGTAGTATAGTTTACGGAGATGGCTACACCTTC. It translates to CASSIVYGDGYTF.

This chain uses TRBV28 with TRBJ1-3; D unresolved. The CDR3 has 18 residues. Germline lookup yields CDR1 MDHEN and CDR2 SYDVKM. The V gene lost 6 bases and the J gene lost 3 bases, with 24 bases spanning the gap. CDR3 nucleotide sequence: TGTGCCAGCAGCCCCACCTGGACTACACTCTTGTTTGGAAACACCATATATTTT. Protein product: CASSPTWTTLLFGNTIYF.

The chain has TRBV28 and TRBJ2-3; the match to TRBD2 covers 10 bases. Germline CDR1 reads MDHEN; CDR2 reads SYDVKM. The CDR3 contains 18 residues. The V and J ends lost 5 bases and 3 bases, in that order; junction bases with no gene match: 14. CDR3 in amino acids: CASSPVSRASGRTDTQYF. For the CDR3, the DNA is TGTGCCAGCAGTCCAGTATCTAGGGCTAGCGGGAGAACAGATACGCAGTATTTT.

As for this clone: One junction end does not reproduce the germline sequence, and a read error may be involved. The V call is TRBV6-1, the J call TRBJ2-7, with 12 bases aligning to TRBD1. Germline values: CDR1 MNHNS, CDR2 SASEGT. The CDR3 has 15 residues. CDR3 loop: CASSEGTGGFYEQYF. In nucleotides, the CDR3 is TGTGCCAGCAGCGAAGGGACAGGGGGCTTCTACGAGCAGTACTTC.

V and J are TRBV6-1 and TRBJ2-7; tentatively, D is TRBD1 or TRBD2 (6 bases each). V lost 7 bases, J lost 5 bases, and 21 bases lay in between. This CDR3 contains 15 residues. Germline loops: CDR1 MNHNS, CDR2 SASEGT. CDR3 sequence reads: CASIPTRGALDEQYF. The CDR3 region has the DNA TGTGCCAGCATCCCCACGAGGGGGGCGCTCGACGAGCAGTACTTC.

Remarks on this clone: Additional DNA sequences in this sample encode the identical CDR3. The chain links TRBV5-6 to TRBJ2-5; 7 nucleotides line up with TRBD1. This CDR3 has 15 amino acids. With 3 bases clipped from V and 5 bases from J, the junction kept 10 bases outside the gene matches. Germline V gene lookup returns CDR1 SGHDT and CDR2 YYEEEE. Here the CDR3 DNA reads TGTGCCAGCAGCTGGACAGGTGGCCCCGGGGAGACCCAGTACTTC. Its protein product is CASSWTGGPGETQYF.

V gene TRBV27 combines with J gene TRBJ2-7, with TRBD1 matching 9 bases. Germline trimming cut 2 bases from V and 2 bases from J; bases unmatched to any gene: 4. In germline, CDR1 is MNHEY, CDR2 SMNVEV (reference sequence). The CDR3 totals 15 residues. The CDR3 nucleotides read TGTGCCAGCAGTTTAGGGGGGACAGGGCCCTACGAGCAGTACTTC. Amino acids: CASSLGGTGPYEQYF.

This rearrangement joins TRBV4-1 to TRBJ2-3, with 8 nucleotides matching TRBD1. Germline CDR1 is MGHRA and CDR2 is YSYEKL. The CDR3 extends over 15 amino acids. Trimming cost V 0 bases and J 5 bases; bases outside gene matches: 4. The CDR3 DNA reads TGCGCCAGCAGCCAAGAGGCCAGGGGGCAAGATACGCAGTATTTT. This encodes CASSQEARGQDTQYF.

J is TRBJ2-5 and V is TRBV5-8; D is possibly TRBD1 (6 bases). This CDR3 comprises 13 residues. Germline V gives CDR1 SGHTS, CDR2 YDEGEE. Trimming removed 3 bases at V and 9 bases at J, with 15 bases between. The CDR3 coding sequence is TGTGCCAGCAGCTCCCCAGGGGAGAAGCCCCAGTACTTC. Translation gives CASSSPGEKPQYF.

A single count supports this clone. The chain uses TRBV11-2 and TRBJ2-1; no reliable D call. The CDR3 runs 11 residues. The V end was cut by 6 bases, the J end by 9 bases, with 9 bases between. CDR1 SGHAT and CDR2 FQNNGV come from the germline V gene. The CDR3 DNA reads TGTGCCAGCAGGCTGGCGATTGAGCAGTTCTTC. Protein product: CASRLAIEQFF.

This clone was seen only a few times. The rearrangement joins TRBV7-2 to TRBJ2-5; D gene ambiguous. The CDR3 is 15 residues long. CDR1 SGHTA and CDR2 FQGNSA come from the germline V gene. Trimming stripped 5 bases from V and 1 base from J, with 14 bases between. The CDR3 coding sequence is TGTGCCAGCAGCGCACGAACCAGGCCCCAAGAGACCCAGTACTTC. It codes for CASSARTRPQETQYF.

This chain uses TRBV7-8 with TRBJ2-7, with D unclear. The CDR3 spans 14 residues. V lost 1 base and J lost 3, with 10 bases in between. CDR1 and CDR2 (germline): SGHVS, FQNEAQ. CDR3 sequence (DNA): TGTGCCAGCAGCTTAGTTCGGGTGGTCTACGAGCAGTACTTC. Protein product: CASSLVRVVYEQYF.

V usage is TRBV2 and J usage is TRBJ2-1; 9 bases map to TRBD1. V dropped 1 base and J dropped 6; count of bases not matched to a gene: 7. Germline V CDR1 and CDR2: SNHLY, FYNNEI. There are 16 residues in the CDR3. The CDR3 reads CASSEVGTGLGNEQFF. Written as DNA, the CDR3 is TGTGCCAGCAGTGAAGTGGGGACAGGGCTGGGCAATGAGCAGTTCTTC.

The chain recombines TRBV11-2 with TRBJ2-3; TRBD2 matches 8 bases. Germline V gene lookup returns CDR1 SGHAT and CDR2 FQNNGV. There are 16 residues in the CDR3. With 6 bases clipped from V and 2 bases from J, the junction kept 10 bases outside the gene matches. The chain's CDR3 is CASRLSLSGDTDTQYF. The CDR3, as DNA: TGTGCCAGCAGATTGAGCCTTAGCGGGGACACAGATACGCAGTATTTT.

V and J are TRBV4-2 and TRBJ2-1; tentative D call: TRBD1 (9 bases). This CDR3 has 19 residues. Germline V CDR1 and CDR2: LGHNA, YNFKEQ. Trimming took 1 base from V and 6 from J, leaving 25 bases between them. The CDR3 nucleotides are TGTGCCAGCAGCCAAGCTCATCGGACAGGGGCTAGCGGGTTCAATGAGCAGTTCTTC. This codes for CASSQAHRTGASGFNEQFF.

This clone is a singleton in its sample. V usage is TRBV9 and J usage is TRBJ1-1; 8 positions match TRBD1. There are 13 residues in the CDR3. Germline lookup yields CDR1 SGDLS and CDR2 YYNGEE. With 3 bases clipped from V and 10 bases from J, the junction kept 8 bases outside the gene matches. CDR3 DNA: TGTGCCAGCAGCGACGAACAGGGGGTCGCAGCTTTCTTT. It is translated as CASSDEQGVAAFF.

J is TRBJ2-1 and V is TRBV27, with unresolved D. Germline CDR1 MNHEY, CDR2 SMNVEV (reference sequence). V lost 7 bases, J lost 10 bases, and 17 bases lay in between. The CDR3 sequence is 13 residues long. The CDR3 bases are TGTGCCAGCACTTACCTGGCGAAAGGGGAGCAGTTCTTC. This sequence encodes CASTYLAKGEQFF.

The chain carries TRBV7-9 and TRBJ2-3; 10 bases line up with TRBD2. Trimming cost V 5 bases and J 5 bases; bases outside gene matches: 10. Germline CDR1 SEHNR, CDR2 FQNEAQ (reference sequence). This CDR3 spans 16 amino acids. This CDR3 reads CASSRKGTSVIDTQYF. DNA for the CDR3: TGTGCCAGCAGCCGCAAAGGGACTAGCGTTATAGATACGCAGTATTTT. Variable domain in full (rest from reference TRBV7-9 and TRBJ2-3): DTGVSQNPRHKITKRGQNVTFRCDPISEHNRLYWYRQTLGQGPEFLTYFQNEAQLEKSRLLSDRFSAERPKGSFSTLEIQRTEQGDSAMYLCASSRKGTSVIDTQYFGPGTRLTVL.

This chain connects TRBV19 to TRBJ1-5; D remains ambiguous. Germline V gene data show CDR1 as LNHDA and CDR2 as SQIVND (reference sequence). The CDR3 is made up of 13 amino acids. V was clipped by 1 base and J by 4 bases, with 5 bases between them. The CDR3 DNA follows: TGTGCCAGTAGTATAGTTCCAAATCAGCCCCAGCATTTT. Its protein product is CASSIVPNQPQHF.

This rearrangement joins TRBV19 to TRBJ1-1; D unclear. CDR1 LNHDA and CDR2 SQIVND come from the germline V gene (reference sequence). Trimming stripped 7 bases from V and 5 bases from J, with 17 bases between. This CDR3 comprises 14 residues. CDR3 bases: TGTGCCAGTATTATCAGAAGTCCGGGGACTGAAGCTTTCTTT. It encodes CASIIRSPGTEAFF.

The rearrangement joins TRBV10-3 to TRBJ2-3; D not certain. V lost 10 bases to trimming and J lost 0 bases, with 14 bases between them. Germline V gene data show CDR1 as ENHRY and CDR2 as SYGVKD. The CDR3 extends over 14 amino acids. In DNA, the CDR3 is TGTGCCACCCAACAGCGCTCTAGCACAGATACGCAGTATTTT. Protein product: CATQQRSSTDTQYF.

Points on this clone: The junction does not match germline at one end; this may be a read error. The J gene is TRBJ2-5, the V gene TRBV5-1, with 7 bases identical to TRBD2. Germline-derived CDR1 and CDR2 are SGHRS and YFSETQ. This CDR3 is 14 amino acids long. The CDR3 sequence is CASSLSSGQEAQYF. CDR3 DNA: TGCGCCAGCAGCTTGTCTAGCGGCCAAGAGGCCCAGTACTTC.

This sequence joins TRBV13 and TRBJ2-2; TRBD2 aligns across 11 bases. Trimming cost V 3 bases and J 6 bases; bases outside gene matches: 9. Germline V gene sequence: CDR1 PRHDT, CDR2 FYEKMQ (reference sequence). CDR3 length: 17 residues. This chain's CDR3 is CASSLDTSGRSAGELFF. Here the CDR3 DNA reads TGTGCCAGCAGCTTGGATACTAGCGGGAGAAGCGCCGGGGAGCTGTTTTTT.

The CDR3 sequence: CASSILAGGLGGANVLTF. The CDR3 DNA is TGTGCCAGCAGCATACTAGCGGGAGGGCTTGGTGGGGCCAACGTCCTGACTTTC. The chain employs TRBV7-9 and TRBJ2-6; 13 positions match TRBD2. V lost 5 bases and J lost 3; bases outside the gene matches: 7. Germline V gives CDR1 SEHNR, CDR2 FQNEAQ (reference sequence). This CDR3 comprises 18 residues.

This chain joins TRBV6-1 and TRBJ2-2; 8 bases align to TRBD1. V was pared by 2 bases and J by 6 bases, with 14 bases of the junction left unmatched. This CDR3 contains 18 residues. Germline V gene data show CDR1 as MNHNS and CDR2 as SASEGT. The CDR3 sequence: CASSERTGGFSLPGELFF. In DNA, the CDR3 is TGTGCCAGCAGTGAACGAACAGGGGGTTTCAGTCTCCCCGGGGAGCTGTTTTTT.

J is TRBJ2-7 and V is TRBV6-5; perhaps TRBD1 as D (6 bases). The CDR3 is 15 amino acids. The V and J ends lost 7 bases and 0 bases respectively, with 16 bases between them. Per the germline V gene, CDR1 is MNHEY and CDR2 is SVGAGI. As DNA, the CDR3 is TGTGCCAGCATCCTCCGGAGAGGGGGCTCCTACGAGCAGTACTTC. As protein: CASILRRGGSYEQYF.

V is TRBV11-2 and J is TRBJ2-4, with D perhaps TRBD1 (6 bases). V lost 1 base, J lost 0 bases, and 10 bases lay in between. The CDR3 consists of 16 residues. Germline assignment: CDR1 SGHAT and CDR2 FQNNGV. For the CDR3, the DNA is TGTGCCAGCAGCTTAGTCTGGGGGCGAGCCAAAAACATTCAGTACTTC. This encodes CASSLVWGRAKNIQYF.

The chain has TRBV7-2 and TRBJ1-2; tentatively, D is TRBD1 (6 bases). V lost 10 bases, J lost 2 bases, and 14 bases lay in between. The germline V gene has CDR1 SGHTA and CDR2 FQGNSA. The CDR3 has 13 amino acids. The CDR3 sequence: CANLDRPNYGYTF. DNA for the CDR3: TGTGCCAACCTTGACAGGCCCAACTATGGCTACACCTTC.

The V and J genes are TRBV28 and TRBJ2-7; TRBD1 matches 12 bases. The trim removed 4 bases at V and 6 bases at J, leaving 7 bases unmatched. The CDR3 sequence is 15 residues long. Germline V lookup: CDR1 MDHEN, CDR2 SYDVKM. This CDR3 is CASSSSGTGGGEQYF. CDR3 DNA: TGTGCCAGCAGTTCCTCCGGGACAGGGGGCGGCGAGCAGTACTTC.